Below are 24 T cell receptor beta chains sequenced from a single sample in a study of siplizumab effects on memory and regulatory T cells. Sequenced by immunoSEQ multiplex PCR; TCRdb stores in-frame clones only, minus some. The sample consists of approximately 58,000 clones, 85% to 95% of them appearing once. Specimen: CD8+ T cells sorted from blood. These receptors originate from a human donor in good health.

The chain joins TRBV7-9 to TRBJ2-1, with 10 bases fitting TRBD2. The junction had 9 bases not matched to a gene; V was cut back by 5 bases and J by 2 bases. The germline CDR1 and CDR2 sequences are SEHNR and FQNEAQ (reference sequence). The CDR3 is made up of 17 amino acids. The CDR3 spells CASSPRYSGRTYNEQFF. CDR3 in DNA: TGTGCCAGCAGCCCCAGATATAGCGGGAGGACCTACAATGAGCAGTTCTTC.

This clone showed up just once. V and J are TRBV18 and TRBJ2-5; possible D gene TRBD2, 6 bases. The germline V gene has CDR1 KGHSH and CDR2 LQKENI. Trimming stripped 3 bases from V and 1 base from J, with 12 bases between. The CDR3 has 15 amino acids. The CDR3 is CASSPTGTFQETQYF. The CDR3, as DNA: TGTGCCAGCTCACCGACCGGGACTTTCCAAGAGACCCAGTACTTC.

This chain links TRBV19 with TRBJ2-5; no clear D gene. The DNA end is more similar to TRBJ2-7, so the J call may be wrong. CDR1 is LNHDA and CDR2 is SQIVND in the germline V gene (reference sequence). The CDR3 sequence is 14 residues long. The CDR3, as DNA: TGTGCCAGTAGTACCGTAGGTCCTTCCTACGAGCAGTACTTC. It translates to CASSTVGPSYEQYF.

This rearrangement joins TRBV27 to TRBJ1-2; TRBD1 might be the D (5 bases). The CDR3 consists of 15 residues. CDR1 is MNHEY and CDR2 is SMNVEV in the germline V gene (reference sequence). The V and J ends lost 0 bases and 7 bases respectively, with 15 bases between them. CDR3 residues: CASSLSPPGLAGYTF. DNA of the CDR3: TGTGCCAGCAGTTTATCCCCTCCAGGGCTTGCTGGCTACACCTTC.

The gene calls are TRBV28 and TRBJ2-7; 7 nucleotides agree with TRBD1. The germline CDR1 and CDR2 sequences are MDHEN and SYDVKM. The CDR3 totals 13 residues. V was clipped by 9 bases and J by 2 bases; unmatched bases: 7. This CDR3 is CASQRGQTYEQYF. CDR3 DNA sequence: TGTGCCAGTCAACGGGGACAGACCTACGAGCAGTACTTC.

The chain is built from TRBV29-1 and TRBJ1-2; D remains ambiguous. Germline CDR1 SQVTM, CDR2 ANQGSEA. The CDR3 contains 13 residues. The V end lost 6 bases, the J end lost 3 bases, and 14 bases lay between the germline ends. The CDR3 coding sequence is TGCAGCGTGGACTTGAGTTTGGACTATGGCTACACCTTC. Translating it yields CSVDLSLDYGYTF.

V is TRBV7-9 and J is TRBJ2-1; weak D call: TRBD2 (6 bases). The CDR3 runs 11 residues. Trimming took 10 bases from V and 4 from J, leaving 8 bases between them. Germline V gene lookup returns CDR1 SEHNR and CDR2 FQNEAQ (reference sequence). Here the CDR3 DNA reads TGTGCCATCGGACTATACAATGAGCAGTTCTTC. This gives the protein CAIGLYNEQFF.

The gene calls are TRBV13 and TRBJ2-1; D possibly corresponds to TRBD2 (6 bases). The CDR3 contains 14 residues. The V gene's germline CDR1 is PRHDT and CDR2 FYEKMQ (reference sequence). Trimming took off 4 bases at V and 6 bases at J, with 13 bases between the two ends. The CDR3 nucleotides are TGTGCCAGCAGCTCGACCTCGCGGGGCAATGAGCAGTTCTTC. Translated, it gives CASSSTSRGNEQFF. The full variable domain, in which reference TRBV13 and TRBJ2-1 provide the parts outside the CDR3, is AAGVIQSPRHLIKEKRETATLKCYPIPRHDTVYWYQQGPGQDPQFLISFYEKMQSDKGSIPDRFSAQQFSDYHSELNMSSLELGDSALYFCASSSTSRGNEQFFGPGTRLTVL.

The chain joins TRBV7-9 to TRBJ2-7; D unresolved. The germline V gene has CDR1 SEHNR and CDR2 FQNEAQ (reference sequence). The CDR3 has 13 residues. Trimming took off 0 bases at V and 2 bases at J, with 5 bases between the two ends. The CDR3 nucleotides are TGTGCCAGCAGCTTAGCAGACCCCTACGAGCAGTACTTC. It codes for CASSLADPYEQYF.

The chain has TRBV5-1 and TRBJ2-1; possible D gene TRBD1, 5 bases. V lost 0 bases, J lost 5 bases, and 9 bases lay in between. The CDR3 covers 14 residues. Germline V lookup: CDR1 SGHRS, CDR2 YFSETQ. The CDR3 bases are TGCGCCAGCAGCTTGGTTCCAGGGCACAATGAGCAGTTCTTC. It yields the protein CASSLVPGHNEQFF.

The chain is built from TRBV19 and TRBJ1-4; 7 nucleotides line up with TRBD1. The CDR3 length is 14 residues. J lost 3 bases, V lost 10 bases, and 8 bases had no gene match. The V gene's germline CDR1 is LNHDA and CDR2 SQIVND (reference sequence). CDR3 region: CATRQGLANEKLFF. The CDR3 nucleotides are TGTGCCACTCGACAGGGTCTCGCTAATGAAAAACTGTTTTTT.

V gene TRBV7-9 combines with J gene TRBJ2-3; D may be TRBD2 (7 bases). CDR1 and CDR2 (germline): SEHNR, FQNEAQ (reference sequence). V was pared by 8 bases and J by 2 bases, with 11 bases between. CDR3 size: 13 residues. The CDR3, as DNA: TGTGCCAGCCGGGGGGCCCCCACAGATACGCAGTATTTT. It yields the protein CASRGAPTDTQYF.

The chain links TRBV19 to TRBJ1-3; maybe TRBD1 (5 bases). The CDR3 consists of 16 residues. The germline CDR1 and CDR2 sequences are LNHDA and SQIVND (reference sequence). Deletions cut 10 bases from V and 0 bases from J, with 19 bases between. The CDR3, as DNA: TGTGCCACAAATCTCGGGGCAGAAGACTCTGGAAACACCATATATTTT. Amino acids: CATNLGAEDSGNTIYF.

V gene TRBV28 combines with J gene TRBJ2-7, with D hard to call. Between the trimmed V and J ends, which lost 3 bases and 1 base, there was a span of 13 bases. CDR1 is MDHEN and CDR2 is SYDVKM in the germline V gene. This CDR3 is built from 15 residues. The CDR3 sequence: CASSFGLGSSYEQYF. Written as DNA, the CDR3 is TGTGCCAGCAGTTTCGGATTAGGCAGTTCCTACGAGCAGTACTTC.

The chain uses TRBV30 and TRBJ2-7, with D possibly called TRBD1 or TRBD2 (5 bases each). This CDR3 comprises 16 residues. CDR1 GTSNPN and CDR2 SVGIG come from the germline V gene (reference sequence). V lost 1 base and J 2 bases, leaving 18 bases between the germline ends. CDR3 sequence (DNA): TGTGCCTGGAGTGGGGGACCCGAGGACTTAACCTACGAGCAGTACTTC. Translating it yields CAWSGGPEDLTYEQYF.

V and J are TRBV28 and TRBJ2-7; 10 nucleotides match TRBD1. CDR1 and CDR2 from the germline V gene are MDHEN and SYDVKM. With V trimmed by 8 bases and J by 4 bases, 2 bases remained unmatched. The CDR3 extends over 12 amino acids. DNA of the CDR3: TGTGCCAGCCGGGACAGGGGTTACGAGCAGTACTTC. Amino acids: CASRDRGYEQYF.

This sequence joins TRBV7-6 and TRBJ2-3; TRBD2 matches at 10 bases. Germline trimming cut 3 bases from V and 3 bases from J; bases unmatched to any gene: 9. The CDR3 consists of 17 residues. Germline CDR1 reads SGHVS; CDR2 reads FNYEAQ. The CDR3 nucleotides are TGTGCCAGCAGCTTGACGCCGTCACTAGCGGGAACAGATACGCAGTATTTT. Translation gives CASSLTPSLAGTDTQYF.

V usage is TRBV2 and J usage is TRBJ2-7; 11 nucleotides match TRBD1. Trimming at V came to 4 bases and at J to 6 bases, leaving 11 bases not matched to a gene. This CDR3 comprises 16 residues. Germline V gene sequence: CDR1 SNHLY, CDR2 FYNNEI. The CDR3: CASSGGMDRGPLEQYF. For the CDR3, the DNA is TGTGCCAGCAGTGGAGGGATGGACAGGGGGCCCCTCGAGCAGTACTTC.

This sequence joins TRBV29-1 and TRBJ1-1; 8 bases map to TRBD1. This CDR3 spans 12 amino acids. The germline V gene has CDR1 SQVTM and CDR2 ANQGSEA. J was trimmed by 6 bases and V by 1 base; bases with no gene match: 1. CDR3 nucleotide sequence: TGCAGCGTTGAAGGGGACAGGTCTGAAGCTTTCTTT. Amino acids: CSVEGDRSEAFF.

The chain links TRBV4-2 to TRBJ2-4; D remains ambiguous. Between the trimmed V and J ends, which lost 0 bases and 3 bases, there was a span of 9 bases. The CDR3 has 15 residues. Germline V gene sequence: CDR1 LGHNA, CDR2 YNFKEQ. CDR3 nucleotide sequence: TGTGCCAGCAGCCAAGAAGTAGGAGACAAAAACATTCAGTACTTC. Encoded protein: CASSQEVGDKNIQYF.

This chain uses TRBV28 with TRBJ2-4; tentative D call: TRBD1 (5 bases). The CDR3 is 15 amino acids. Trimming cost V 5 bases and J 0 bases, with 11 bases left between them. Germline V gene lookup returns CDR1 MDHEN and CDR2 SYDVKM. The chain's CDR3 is CASSRPGLAKNIQYF. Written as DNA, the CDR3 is TGTGCCAGCAGTCGTCCAGGGTTAGCCAAAAACATTCAGTACTTC. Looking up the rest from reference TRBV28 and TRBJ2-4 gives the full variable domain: DVKVTQSSRYLVKRTGEKVFLECVQDMDHENMFWYRQDPGLGLRLIYFSYDVKMKEKGDIPEGYSVSREKKERFSLILESASTNQTSMYLCASSRPGLAKNIQYFGAGTRLSVL.

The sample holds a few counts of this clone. CDR3 protein: CASNGGGGKLFF. The CDR3 region has the DNA TGTGCCAGCAACGGGGGGGGAGGAAAACTGTTTTTT. The chain uses TRBV6-1 and TRBJ1-4; possible D gene TRBD1, 5 bases. This CDR3 spans 12 amino acids. Germline lookup yields CDR1 MNHNS and CDR2 SASEGT. V dropped 7 bases and J dropped 10 bases, with 13 bases sitting between them.

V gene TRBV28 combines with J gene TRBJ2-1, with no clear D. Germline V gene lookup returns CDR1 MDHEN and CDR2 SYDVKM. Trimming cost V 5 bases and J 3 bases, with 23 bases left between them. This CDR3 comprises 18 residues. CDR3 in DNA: TGTGCCAGCAGTCTCCCTCCGGTGGTGGCCCCTTACTACAATGAGCAGTTCTTC. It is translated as CASSLPPVVAPYYNEQFF.

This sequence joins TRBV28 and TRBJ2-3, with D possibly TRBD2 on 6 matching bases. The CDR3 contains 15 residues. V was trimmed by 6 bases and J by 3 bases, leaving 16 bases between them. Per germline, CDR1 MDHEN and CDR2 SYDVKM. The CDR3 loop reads CASRLGRGRTDTQYF. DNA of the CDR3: TGTGCCAGCAGACTGGGACGGGGGAGGACAGATACGCAGTATTTT.